This entry lists 15 T cell receptor beta chains sequenced from one sample in a study of OX40 agonist ivuxolimab in advanced cancers. Produced via immunoSEQ multiplex PCR; TCRdb's table is partial and in-frame only. Of tens of thousands of clones listed, 85% to 90% are singletons. Sequenced material: CD4+ or CD8+ T cells sorted from blood, taken in a trial of the OX40 agonist ivuxolimab. These receptors were taken from an adult with an advanced solid tumor such as melanoma, head and neck, liver or kidney cancer.

J is TRBJ2-3 and V is TRBV10-1; 9 bases align to TRBD1. Losses at the gene ends were 0 bases for V and 2 bases for J; bases not matched to a gene: 9. Germline CDR1 reads WNHNN; CDR2 reads SYGVQD (reference sequence). The CDR3 is 18 residues long. The CDR3 protein is CASSESIIRQGVTDTQYF. In DNA, the CDR3 is TGCGCCAGCAGTGAGTCGATAATAAGACAGGGGGTCACAGATACGCAGTATTTT.

The chain uses TRBV5-4 and TRBJ1-1; D remains ambiguous. The V end lost 4 bases, the J end lost 4 bases, and 14 bases lay between the germline ends. The CDR3 runs 14 residues. Germline assignment: CDR1 SGHNT and CDR2 YYREEE (reference sequence). DNA of the CDR3: TGTGCCAGCAGCCCGGGAGATTGGAGCACTGAAGCTTTCTTT. Its translation is CASSPGDWSTEAFF. Full variable domain (rest looked up from reference TRBV5-4 and TRBJ1-1): ETGVTQSPTHLIKTRGQQVTLRCSSQSGHNTVSWYQQALGQGPQFIFQYYREEENGRGNFPPRFSGLQFPNYSSELNVNALELDDSALYLCASSPGDWSTEAFFGQGTRLTVV.

V and J are TRBV28 and TRBJ2-2; D may be TRBD1 (6 bases). The CDR3 sequence is 13 residues long. Germline assignment: CDR1 MDHEN and CDR2 SYDVKM. V dropped 6 bases and J dropped 1 base, with 6 bases sitting between them. The CDR3 bases are TGTGCCAGCAGGACAGGGAACACCGGGGAGCTGTTTTTT. Its protein is CASRTGNTGELFF.

This clone was seen once. This chain uses TRBV19 with TRBJ1-3, with D possibly TRBD1 on 5 matching bases. There are 14 residues in the CDR3. The V end lost 7 bases, the J end lost 2 bases, and 12 bases lay between the germline ends. Germline loops: CDR1 LNHDA, CDR2 SQIVND (reference sequence). This CDR3 reads CASNSPGAGNTIYF. CDR3 in DNA: TGTGCCAGTAACTCTCCGGGGGCTGGAAACACCATATATTTT.

The rearrangement joins TRBV4-1 to TRBJ2-1; TRBD2 matches 10 bases. There are 17 residues in the CDR3. The germline V gene has CDR1 MGHRA and CDR2 YSYEKL. V dropped 5 bases and J dropped 8; count of bases not matched to a gene: 15. The CDR3 loop is CASSARFTSGNTYEQFF. The CDR3 DNA is TGCGCCAGCAGCGCAAGGTTCACTAGCGGGAATACGTATGAGCAGTTCTTC.

This clone is medium-sized by share. The V gene is TRBV5-1, the J gene TRBJ2-2; tentatively, D is TRBD1 (6 bases). The CDR3 totals 14 residues. V lost 1 base to trimming and J lost 5 bases, with 9 bases between them. Germline values: CDR1 SGHRS, CDR2 YFSETQ. CDR3 residues: CASSLTGNTGELFF. The CDR3 DNA sequence: TGCGCCAGCAGCTTGACAGGGAATACCGGGGAGCTGTTTTTT.

The rearrangement links TRBV7-8 to TRBJ2-1, with a weak D call TRBD2 (5 bases). CDR3 length: 16 residues. The V gene lost 4 bases and the J gene lost 5 bases, with 18 bases spanning the gap. CDR1 SGHVS and CDR2 FQNEAQ come from the germline V gene. The chain's CDR3 is CASSSLPGFSNNEQFF. The CDR3 DNA reads TGTGCCAGCAGCTCACTTCCGGGATTCTCAAACAATGAGCAGTTCTTC.

This chain connects TRBV6-4 to TRBJ2-5; a possible D gene is TRBD1 (5 bases). V dropped 2 bases and J dropped 4 bases, with 17 bases sitting between them. Germline V gene data show CDR1 as MRHNA and CDR2 as SNTAGT. The CDR3 length is 16 residues. The CDR3 nucleotides are TGTGCCAGCAGTGACGGTCTTCAGGGCGCGGTAGAGACCCAGTACTTC. This gives the protein CASSDGLQGAVETQYF.

The J gene is TRBJ2-7, the V gene TRBV7-9; 7 positions match TRBD1. The J segment lost 3 bases and the V segment lost 4 bases, leaving 6 bases of the junction unmatched. CDR1 is SEHNR and CDR2 is FQNEAQ in the germline V gene (reference sequence). The CDR3 covers 14 residues. The CDR3 coding sequence is TGTGCCAGCAGCTCCCACAGGGGAAGCTACGAGCAGTACTTC. Translation: CASSSHRGSYEQYF.

The chain couples TRBV28 to TRBJ2-5; no clear D gene. With 6 bases removed from V and 4 bases from J, the gap between germline ends came to 12 bases. Germline V gives CDR1 MDHEN, CDR2 SYDVKM. There are 13 residues in the CDR3. CDR3 DNA sequence: TGTGCCAGCAGCCCCCTTGCGGCAGAGACCCAGTACTTC. This gives the protein CASSPLAAETQYF.

This rearrangement joins TRBV6-1 to TRBJ2-3; TRBD2 agrees at 9 bases. Losses at the gene ends were 4 bases for V and 0 bases for J; bases not matched to a gene: 11. Germline V gene data show CDR1 as MNHNS and CDR2 as SASEGT. The CDR3 length is 18 residues. The DNA of the CDR3 is TGTGCCAGCAGTGGTGGGGCGGGAGGGTCCCGGAGCACAGATACGCAGTATTTT. Translating gives CASSGGAGGSRSTDTQYF.

The rearrangement uses TRBV5-1 and TRBJ2-2, with D perhaps matching TRBD2 (6 bases). The CDR3 contains 14 residues. Germline loops: CDR1 SGHRS, CDR2 YFSETQ. Trimming cost V 2 bases and J 5 bases, with 10 bases left between them. Written as DNA, the CDR3 is TGCGCCAGCAGCTTCTCGGGGGATACCGGGGAGCTGTTTTTT. It encodes CASSFSGDTGELFF. The full variable domain, completed using reference TRBV5-1 and TRBJ2-2, is KAGVTQTPRYLIKTRGQQVTLSCSPISGHRSVSWYQQTPGQGLQFLFEYFSETQRNKGNFPGRFSGRQFSNSRSEMNVSTLELGDSALYLCASSFSGDTGELFFGEGSRLTVL.

The rearrangement links TRBV28 to TRBJ2-5; a possible D gene is TRBD2 (5 bases). The CDR3 extends over 15 amino acids. V was shortened by 6 bases and J by 1 base, with 15 bases between the two germline ends. Germline lookup yields CDR1 MDHEN and CDR2 SYDVKM. The DNA for the CDR3 is TGTGCCAGCAGGACCTTCGCGGGTCCCCAAGAGACCCAGTACTTC. As protein: CASRTFAGPQETQYF.

This clone was recorded only once. The CDR3 nucleotides read TGTGCCAGCTCACCCCGCGGGGCAGATACGCAGTATTTT. The encoded protein is CASSPRGADTQYF. The chain employs TRBV18 and TRBJ2-3; D might be TRBD2 (6 bases). Trimming pared 3 bases from V and 4 bases from J, leaving 8 bases between. The CDR3 is made up of 13 amino acids. The germline V gene encodes CDR1 KGHSH and CDR2 LQKENI.

This chain uses TRBV6-6 with TRBJ2-3; possible D gene TRBD2, 5 bases. The germline V and J ends were trimmed by 2 bases and 5 bases, with 11 bases remaining between them. This CDR3 comprises 14 residues. CDR1 is MNHNY, CDR2 SVGAGI, per germline (reference sequence). CDR3 protein: CASSYREGRDTQYF. CDR3 coding DNA: TGTGCCAGCAGTTACCGTGAAGGGAGAGATACGCAGTATTTT.